Below are 19 T cell receptor beta chains sequenced from a single sample in a study of blood T cell repertoires in COVID-19. TCRdb's copy holds only in-frame clones and misses some; the assay was immunoSEQ multiplex PCR. The sample holds under 500,000 clones; about 89% are singletons and the top ten take around 4.4%. Sequencing was carried out using peripheral blood. All receptors come from a woman in her thirties with acute or convalescent COVID-19.

The chain recombines TRBV4-1 with TRBJ2-3, with TRBD2 matching over 8 bases. The germline V gene has CDR1 MGHRA and CDR2 YSYEKL. V shed 6 bases, J shed 9 bases, and the junction held 20 bases outside the gene matches. The CDR3 loop spans 17 amino acids. In DNA form, the CDR3 reads TGCGCCAGCAGGGTCGGGGGGGGCCGATTTAGACCGGAGACGCAGTATTTT. It is translated as CASRVGGGRFRPETQYF.

The rearrangement uses TRBV5-5 and TRBJ1-5; D remains ambiguous. V was cut by 3 bases and J by 5 bases, with 15 bases left in between. This CDR3 contains 15 residues. Germline CDR1 and CDR2: SGHKS and YYEKEE (reference sequence). The CDR3 is CASSSEGRSYQPQHF. DNA of the CDR3: TGTGCCAGCAGCTCGGAGGGCAGGTCCTATCAGCCCCAGCATTTT. The entire variable domain, with the rest obtained from reference TRBV5-5 and TRBJ1-5, is as follows: DAGVTQSPTHLIKTRGQQVTLRCSPISGHKSVSWYQQVLGQGPQFIFQYYEKEERGRGNFPDRFSARQFPNYSSELNVNALLLGDSALYLCASSSEGRSYQPQHFGDGTRLSIL.

This chain uses TRBV24-1 with TRBJ1-4; 7 nucleotides agree with TRBD1. Germline values: CDR1 KGHDR, CDR2 SFDVKD. The CDR3 runs to 16 residues. V gave up 3 bases and J gave up 7 bases; unmatched junction bases: 10. The CDR3 loop is CATSDGKQGMAEKLFF. The CDR3 DNA reads TGTGCCACCAGTGATGGCAAACAGGGGATGGCTGAAAAACTGTTTTTT.

The chain joins TRBV30 to TRBJ1-2; the D gene is possibly TRBD1 (5 bases). Germline CDR1 is GTSNPN and CDR2 is SVGIG (reference sequence). The CDR3 totals 17 residues. Trimming removed 0 bases from V and 5 bases from J, with 22 bases in between. The CDR3 loop is CAWSVLLVGGSVYGYTF. DNA of the CDR3: TGTGCCTGGAGTGTACTGTTGGTCGGGGGGTCTGTTTATGGCTACACCTTC.

V and J are TRBV6-5 and TRBJ1-1; TRBD1 matches at 8 bases. J was trimmed by 3 bases and V by 8 bases; bases with no gene match: 11. This CDR3 spans 15 amino acids. Looked up from germline, CDR1 is MNHEY and CDR2 is SVGAGI. CDR3 DNA: TGTGCCAGCCTTCCATACAGGGGGGGGTACACTGAAGCTTTCTTT. Its protein product is CASLPYRGGYTEAFF.

This clone came up once. This chain connects TRBV29-1 to TRBJ2-1; D remains ambiguous. Germline V lookup: CDR1 SQVTM, CDR2 ANQGSEA. CDR3 length: 15 residues. V dropped 5 bases and J dropped 0 bases, with 14 bases sitting between them. The CDR3 is CSVRTLQSSYNEQFF. The CDR3 DNA reads as TGCAGCGTTCGTACTCTACAGAGCTCCTACAATGAGCAGTTCTTC.

The V call is TRBV6-5, the J call TRBJ2-5; D possibly corresponds to TRBD2 (5 bases). The CDR3 is 12 residues long. Trimming removed 7 bases at V and 6 bases at J, with 12 bases between. Germline CDR1 MNHEY, CDR2 SVGAGI. CDR3 sequence reads: CASMGAGKTQYF. The CDR3 coding sequence is TGTGCCAGCATGGGAGCCGGGAAGACCCAGTACTTC.

This clone has just one count. The CDR3 DNA sequence: TGCAGTGCTAGTTTCGGGGGGGGGTTTGAGCAGTTCTTC. Residues: CSASFGGGFEQFF. This chain uses TRBV20-1 with TRBJ2-1, with 8 bases fitting TRBD2. CDR1 is DFQATT and CDR2 is SNEGSKA in the germline V gene (reference sequence). V gave up 3 bases and J gave up 9 bases; unmatched junction bases: 7. The CDR3 length is 13 residues.

V and J are TRBV5-1 and TRBJ1-2; TRBD1 aligns across 8 bases. CDR1 is SGHRS and CDR2 is YFSETQ in the germline V gene. The CDR3 covers 15 residues. With V trimmed by 0 bases and J by 8 bases, 9 bases remained unmatched. CDR3 loop: CASSLEDRARVGYTF. The CDR3 region has the DNA TGCGCCAGCAGCTTGGAGGACAGGGCAAGGGTAGGCTACACCTTC.

This clone was counted once. The gene calls are TRBV19 and TRBJ1-2, with 9 bases identical to TRBD1. Germline CDR1 and CDR2: LNHDA and SQIVND (reference sequence). The CDR3 is 15 amino acids. V was pared by 1 base and J by 5 bases, with 5 bases of the junction left unmatched. CDR3 bases: TGTGCCAGTAGTATAGGGGGACAGGGATCGTATGGCTACACCTTC. Translation: CASSIGGQGSYGYTF.

The rearrangement uses TRBV7-9 and TRBJ2-7, with TRBD1 identical over 11 bases. Per the germline V gene, CDR1 is SEHNR and CDR2 is FQNEAQ (reference sequence). There are 15 residues in the CDR3. V trimming: 5 bases; J trimming: 6 bases; junction bases outside the gene matches: 9. This CDR3 is CASSPRTGGIGEQYF. Here the CDR3 DNA reads TGTGCCAGCAGCCCCCGGACAGGGGGCATCGGCGAGCAGTACTTC. Combining the CDR3 with reference TRBV7-9 and TRBJ2-7 gives the whole variable domain DTGVSQNPRHKITKRGQNVTFRCDPISEHNRLYWYRQTLGQGPEFLTYFQNEAQLEKSRLLSDRFSAERPKGSFSTLEIQRTEQGDSAMYLCASSPRTGGIGEQYFGPGTRLTVT.

The CDR3 loop reads CASSLSTGELFF. CDR3 in DNA: TGTGCCAGCAGCTTGTCAACCGGGGAGCTGTTTTTT. The chain employs TRBV5-6 and TRBJ2-2, with unresolved D. The germline CDR1 and CDR2 sequences are SGHDT and YYEEEE. This CDR3 contains 12 residues. Trimming removed 1 base from V and 5 bases from J, with 3 bases in between.

The V call is TRBV5-1, the J call TRBJ1-4; D unclear. V dropped 0 bases and J dropped 5 bases, with 11 bases sitting between them. The CDR3 length is 15 residues. The germline V gene encodes CDR1 SGHRS and CDR2 YFSETQ. This CDR3 reads CASSLGQAQNEKLFF. CDR3 nucleotide sequence: TGCGCCAGCAGCTTGGGCCAGGCTCAGAATGAAAAACTGTTTTTT.

The chain is built from TRBV13 and TRBJ2-1, with D unresolved. From germline, CDR1 is PRHDT and CDR2 FYEKMQ (reference sequence). The V gene lost 3 bases and the J gene lost 5 bases, with 14 bases spanning the gap. This CDR3 has 15 residues. Here the CDR3 DNA reads TGTGCCAGCAGCTTCTTCGATAGAAGAGACAATGAGCAGTTCTTC. Protein product: CASSFFDRRDNEQFF.

The rearrangement uses TRBV27 and TRBJ2-7; the D is unclear. Looked up from germline, CDR1 is MNHEY and CDR2 is SMNVEV (reference sequence). Trimming took 3 bases from V and 5 from J, leaving 11 bases between them. The CDR3 extends over 13 amino acids. CDR3 DNA: TGTGCCAGCAGTTTGAGATTTCCCCACGAGCAGTACTTC. Its protein product is CASSLRFPHEQYF.

The chain is built from TRBV4-1 and TRBJ2-3, with 10 positions matching TRBD2. Germline values: CDR1 MGHRA, CDR2 YSYEKL. J lost 1 base, V lost 0 bases, and 4 bases had no gene match. This CDR3 is built from 17 residues. The CDR3 here is CASSQDDLAGGTDTQYF. DNA for the CDR3: TGCGCCAGCAGCCAAGATGACCTAGCGGGAGGCACAGATACGCAGTATTTT.

V and J are TRBV11-1 and TRBJ2-7; a weak D match, TRBD2 (7 bases). Germline V gene sequence: CDR1 SGHAT, CDR2 FQDESV (reference sequence). The CDR3 is 15 residues long. V was shortened by 4 bases and J by 2 bases, with 15 bases between the two germline ends. The CDR3 nucleotides are TGTGCCAGCAGCTATCTGGCGGGGGCCCCCTACGAGCAGTACTTC. It encodes CASSYLAGAPYEQYF. Looking up the rest from reference TRBV11-1 and TRBJ2-7 gives the full variable domain: EAEVAQSPRYKITEKSQAVAFWCDPISGHATLYWYRQILGQGPELLVQFQDESVVDDSQLPKDRFSAERLKGVDSTLKIQPAELGDSAMYLCASSYLAGAPYEQYFGPGTRLTVT.

V gene TRBV19 combines with J gene TRBJ2-3; TRBD2 matches 7 bases. Germline V gene sequence: CDR1 LNHDA, CDR2 SQIVND (reference sequence). The CDR3 is 13 residues long. V dropped 5 bases and J dropped 4; count of bases not matched to a gene: 3. In DNA, the CDR3 is TGTGCCAGTAGTCCGGGGAGGGCAGATACGCAGTATTTT. Its translation is CASSPGRADTQYF.

The V and J genes are TRBV6-5 and TRBJ2-1, with 10 positions matching TRBD2. The germline V gene has CDR1 MNHEY and CDR2 SVGAGI. V lost 2 bases, J lost 7 bases, and 8 bases stayed unmatched. The CDR3 totals 16 residues. This CDR3 is CASSYTSGGAGNEQFF. The CDR3 nucleotides are TGTGCCAGCAGTTACACGAGCGGGGGGGCAGGAAATGAGCAGTTCTTC.